The 30 T cell receptor beta chains below were found in one sample sequenced in a study of T-cell reconstitution after alpha-beta-depleted transplantation in children. The TCRbeta library incorporated unique molecular identifiers. Each CDR3 protein gets one entry after TCRdb re-called the PCR reads with MiXCR. The sample comprises hundreds of thousands of distinct CDR3 sequences, roughly 13% of which are singletons, and around 2.2% rests with the top ten. Material: PBMCs, mostly from graft donor cells, obtained 360 days after TCRalphabeta/CD19-depleted stem cell transplant. The receptors come from a male patient between 5 and 17 years old who had a stem cell transplant for acute myeloid leukemia, so the T cells may come from the graft donor.

This rearrangement joins TRBV10-3 to TRBJ2-2, with 14 positions matching TRBD2. With V trimmed by 0 bases and J by 2 bases, 2 bases remained unmatched. The CDR3 consists of 18 residues. Germline V gene lookup returns CDR1 ENHRY and CDR2 SYGVKD. The CDR3 sequence is CAISESGLAGGNTGELFF. Here the CDR3 DNA reads TGTGCCATCAGTGAGTCCGGACTAGCGGGAGGAAACACCGGGGAGCTGTTTTTT.

V and J are TRBV28 and TRBJ2-3, with TRBD2 matching over 7 bases. CDR1 is MDHEN, CDR2 SYDVKM, per germline. V lost 5 bases to trimming and J lost 0 bases; unmatched junction nucleotides: 20. This CDR3 region has 20 residues. The CDR3: CASSRPPKGGRFPSTDTQYF. CDR3 nucleotide sequence: TGTGCCAGCAGTCGCCCCCCAAAGGGCGGGAGATTTCCTAGCACAGATACGCAGTATTTT. Supplemented by reference TRBV28 and TRBJ2-3, the full variable domain reads DVKVTQSSRYLVKRTGEKVFLECVQDMDHENMFWYRQDPGLGLRLIYFSYDVKMKEKGDIPEGYSVSREKKERFSLILESASTNQTSMYLCASSRPPKGGRFPSTDTQYFGPGTRLTVL.

In its sample, this clonotype was seen many times. The CDR3 nucleotides read TGTGCCAGCAGCCAAGATAGGGCTAGCGACACAGATACGCAGTATTTT. This codes for CASSQDRASDTDTQYF. This chain joins TRBV4-2 and TRBJ2-3; maybe TRBD2 (6 bases). The CDR3 contains 16 residues. Germline values: CDR1 LGHNA, CDR2 YNFKEQ. V lost 0 bases to trimming and J lost 2 bases, with 12 bases between them.

This chain connects TRBV29-1 to TRBJ2-7; TRBD2 matches 8 bases. V shed 7 bases, J shed 2 bases, and the junction held 10 bases outside the gene matches. CDR3 length: 14 residues. Per germline, CDR1 SQVTM and CDR2 ANQGSEA. The CDR3 is CSAARTSLPYEQYF. The CDR3 DNA is TGCAGCGCCGCGCGGACTAGCCTACCCTACGAGCAGTACTTC.

Notes on this clonotype: Relative to the germline gene, one junction end is altered; a read error may explain this. The chain uses TRBV7-9 and TRBJ2-2; D possibly corresponds to TRBD2 (5 bases). The CDR3 totals 13 residues. Germline V gene sequence: CDR1 SEHNR, CDR2 FQNEAQ (reference sequence). CDR3 region: CASSPTPTGEQFF. CDR3 coding DNA: TGTGCCAGCAGCCCGACACCGACCGGGGAGCAGTTTTTT.

This clonotype was found a few times. This chain links TRBV29-1 with TRBJ2-1; 9 nucleotides agree with TRBD1. Unmatched junction bases numbered 4, after V lost 3 bases and J lost 7 bases. The CDR3 consists of 13 residues. Germline loops: CDR1 SQVTM, CDR2 ANQGSEA. For the CDR3, the DNA is TGCAGCGTTGAGCGGACAGGGGTGAATGAGCAGTTCTTC. Protein sequence: CSVERTGVNEQFF.

In its sample, this clonotype was seen a few times. This chain connects TRBV5-1 to TRBJ2-1; 11 nucleotides agree with TRBD2. The CDR3 loop spans 15 amino acids. The germline V gene encodes CDR1 SGHRS and CDR2 YFSETQ. The trim removed 6 bases at V and 2 bases at J, leaving 4 bases unmatched. CDR3 loop: CASTGLAVTYNEQFF. The CDR3 bases are TGCGCCAGCACGGGACTAGCGGTAACCTACAATGAGCAGTTCTTC.

This chain joins TRBV6-2 or TRBV6-3 and TRBJ2-3; unclear D gene. The V gene's germline CDR1 is MNHEY and CDR2 SVGEGT. CDR3 size: 12 residues. V lost 2 bases and J lost 4, with 4 bases in between. The CDR3, as DNA: TGTGCCAGCAGTTACACAGCAGATACGCAGTATTTT. It codes for CASSYTADTQYF.

This clonotype was counted a few times. The chain has TRBV29-1 and TRBJ2-1, with a tentative D call TRBD1 (5 bases). The germline CDR1 and CDR2 sequences are SQVTM and ANQGSEA. The length of the CDR3 is 14 residues. The CDR3 nucleotides are TGCAGTTACCAGAGCCCCGAAGGGGCCAATGAGCAGTTCTTC. Protein: CSYQSPEGANEQFF.

The rearrangement links TRBV7-2 to TRBJ2-5; the match to TRBD2 covers 12 bases. The trim removed 3 bases at V and 5 bases at J, leaving 4 bases unmatched. Germline CDR1 SGHTA, CDR2 FQGNSA. CDR3 length equals 15 residues. The CDR3 spells CASSLTSGSSETQYF. CDR3 DNA sequence: TGTGCCAGCAGCTTGACTAGCGGGAGTAGCGAGACCCAGTACTTC.

There are a few counts of this clonotype. This chain uses TRBV12-3 or TRBV12-4 with TRBJ1-4; a possible D gene is TRBD1 (5 bases). Trimming took off 5 bases at V and 2 bases at J, with 9 bases between the two ends. This CDR3 has 14 amino acids. The CDR3 loop is CASSPGGTNEKLFF. The CDR3 nucleotides are TGTGCCAGCAGTCCCGGGGGTACTAATGAAAAACTGTTTTTT.

This clonotype appeared a few times. The chain uses TRBV12-3 or TRBV12-4 and TRBJ2-4; weak D call: TRBD1 (6 bases). V lost 2 bases and J 1 base, leaving 12 bases between the germline ends. The CDR3 is 16 residues long. The CDR3 region has the DNA TGTGCCAGCAGTTTATACAGGGAAGAGGCCAAAAACATTCAGTACTTC. Translated, it gives CASSLYREEAKNIQYF.

This clonotype has a handful of counts. The chain links TRBV7-2 to TRBJ2-7, with D hard to call. Germline CDR1 SGHTA, CDR2 FQGNSA. Trimming took 3 bases from V and 3 from J, leaving 12 bases between them. This CDR3 has 14 residues. CDR3 in amino acids: CASSFSIGIYEQYF. Here the CDR3 DNA reads TGTGCCAGCAGCTTTTCGATAGGGATCTACGAGCAGTACTTC.

This clonotype came up a few times. The V gene is TRBV28, the J gene TRBJ2-7; the D call may be TRBD1 or TRBD2 (5 bases each). With 6 bases removed from V and 3 bases from J, the gap between germline ends came to 18 bases. The CDR3 spans 15 residues. Germline loops: CDR1 MDHEN, CDR2 SYDVKM. This CDR3 is CASSSQREGLYEQYF. The CDR3 DNA is TGTGCCAGCAGCTCCCAGAGAGAGGGGCTCTACGAGCAGTACTTC.

The chain links TRBV6-1 to TRBJ2-2, with D perhaps matching TRBD2 (6 bases). The CDR3 extends over 15 amino acids. Trimming pared 6 bases from V and 4 bases from J, leaving 15 bases between. Per germline, CDR1 MNHNS and CDR2 SASEGT. The chain's CDR3 is CASSQGLTITGELFF. CDR3 nucleotides: TGTGCCAGCAGCCAGGGACTGACGATCACCGGGGAGCTGTTTTTT.

The chain employs TRBV5-1 and TRBJ2-7; unclear D gene. CDR3 length: 14 amino acids. The germline V gene has CDR1 SGHRS and CDR2 YFSETQ. V dropped 4 bases and J dropped 7 bases, with 18 bases sitting between them. CDR3 DNA: TGCGCCAGCAGCCCGACGGTTCTGGGGAATGAGCAGTACTTC. It yields the protein CASSPTVLGNEQYF.

The chain has TRBV6-1 and TRBJ1-6; 8 nucleotides agree with TRBD1. The V segment lost 4 bases and the J segment 10 bases; nucleotides outside the gene matches: 6. The CDR3 has 14 residues. Germline lookup yields CDR1 MNHNS and CDR2 SASEGT. CDR3: CASSARDRHSPLHF. The CDR3 DNA is TGTGCCAGCAGTGCCCGGGACAGGCACTCACCCCTCCACTTT.

This sequence joins TRBV11-2 and TRBJ2-1; D not certain. Trimming cost V 2 bases and J 8 bases, with 10 bases left between them. The CDR3 covers 13 residues. Germline CDR1 reads SGHAT; CDR2 reads FQNNGV. CDR3 in amino acids: CASSLSPVDEQFF. The CDR3 DNA sequence: TGTGCCAGCAGCTTAAGTCCGGTGGATGAGCAGTTCTTC.

This clonotype was found a few times. The chain has TRBV7-2 and TRBJ2-7, with TRBD1 matching over 7 bases. The CDR3 is 16 residues long. Germline trimming cut 1 base from V and 3 bases from J; bases unmatched to any gene: 9. Per the germline V gene, CDR1 is SGHTA and CDR2 is FQGNSA. The CDR3 region is CASSLVGTDYIYEQYF. The CDR3 bases are TGTGCCAGCAGCTTAGTCGGGACAGATTATATCTACGAGCAGTACTTC.

V is TRBV5-1 and J is TRBJ2-2, with TRBD2 matching over 9 bases. The CDR3 consists of 16 residues. With V trimmed by 0 bases and J by 5 bases, 5 bases remained unmatched. In germline, CDR1 is SGHRS, CDR2 YFSETQ. The CDR3: CASSLATSGRTGELFF. CDR3 DNA: TGCGCCAGCAGCTTGGCTACTAGCGGGCGAACCGGGGAGCTGTTTTTT.

This clonotype was recorded at least ten times. V gene TRBV4-3 combines with J gene TRBJ2-1; unclear D gene. Germline assignment: CDR1 LGHNA and CDR2 YSLEER. There are 13 residues in the CDR3. The V and J ends lost 0 bases and 6 bases respectively, with 6 bases between them. The CDR3 loop reads CASSQESGNEQFF. The CDR3 DNA reads TGCGCCAGCAGCCAAGAGAGTGGCAATGAGCAGTTCTTC.

This chain uses TRBV25-1 with TRBJ2-1; D uncertain. V gave up 5 bases and J gave up 9 bases, with 5 bases separating them. The CDR3 extends over 10 amino acids. Looked up from germline, CDR1 is MGHDK and CDR2 is SYGVNS. CDR3 region: CASSQTEQFF. Written as DNA, the CDR3 is TGTGCCAGCAGTCAGACTGAGCAGTTCTTC.

This clonotype has a handful of counts. The chain is built from TRBV6-2 or TRBV6-3 and TRBJ2-1, with D perhaps matching TRBD2 (6 bases). Germline CDR1 MNHEY, CDR2 SVGEGT. V lost 4 bases, J lost 0 bases, and 16 bases lay in between. The CDR3 is 17 amino acids. CDR3 amino acids: CASSWRRGPSSYNEQFF. CDR3 DNA: TGTGCCAGCAGTTGGAGGAGGGGCCCGAGCTCCTACAATGAGCAGTTCTTC.

This clonotype was detected only a few times. The chain carries TRBV20-1 and TRBJ2-2; a weak D match, TRBD2 (6 bases). CDR1 and CDR2 (germline): DFQATT, SNEGSKA (reference sequence). V dropped 0 bases and J dropped 3 bases, with 17 bases sitting between them. The CDR3 has 17 amino acids. The CDR3 sequence is CSARDCRELRDTGELFF. DNA of the CDR3: TGCAGTGCTAGAGATTGCCGGGAGCTAAGGGACACCGGGGAGCTGTTTTTT.

This clonotype was observed at least ten times. V and J are TRBV18 and TRBJ2-7; D gene uncertain. Trimming pared 2 bases from V and 7 bases from J, leaving 9 bases between. This CDR3 spans 12 amino acids. Germline V gene lookup returns CDR1 KGHSH and CDR2 LQKENI. This chain's CDR3 is CASSPIGREQYF. The CDR3 DNA reads TGTGCCAGCTCACCAATCGGGCGAGAGCAGTACTTC. Supplemented by reference TRBV18 and TRBJ2-7, the full variable domain reads NAGVMQNPRHLVRRRGQEARLRCSPMKGHSHVYWYRQLPEEGLKFMVYLQKENIIDESGMPKERFSAEFPKEGPSILRIQQVVRGDSAAYFCASSPIGREQYFGPGTRLTVT.

This clonotype was observed a handful of times. The chain combines TRBV20-1 with TRBJ2-3; 7 nucleotides match TRBD1. This CDR3 has 17 amino acids. CDR1 DFQATT and CDR2 SNEGSKA come from the germline V gene (reference sequence). V was clipped by 2 bases and J by 3 bases; unmatched bases: 14. CDR3 loop: CSARPLKTGRRTDTQYF. As DNA, the CDR3 is TGCAGTGCTAGACCACTCAAGACAGGGCGGAGGACAGATACGCAGTATTTT.

There are a few counts of this clonotype. The chain has TRBV10-3 and TRBJ2-7; a possible D gene is TRBD2 (5 bases). The ends were cut back, 5 bases at V and 3 bases at J, with 8 bases in the middle. Germline lookup yields CDR1 ENHRY and CDR2 SYGVKD. The CDR3 covers 12 residues. The CDR3 coding sequence is TGTGCCATCAGTAGCGGATTCTACGAGCAGTACTTC. It translates to CAISSGFYEQYF.

The chain employs TRBV28 and TRBJ2-5; TRBD2 matches at 11 bases. Germline assignment: CDR1 MDHEN and CDR2 SYDVKM. The CDR3 extends over 17 amino acids. Unmatched junction bases numbered 7, after V lost 2 bases and J lost 2 bases. CDR3 DNA: TGTGCCAGCAGTTTACTAAGACTAGCGGGAACTCAAGAGACCCAGTACTTC. Its translation is CASSLLRLAGTQETQYF. Full variable domain (missing parts from reference TRBV28 and TRBJ2-5): DVKVTQSSRYLVKRTGEKVFLECVQDMDHENMFWYRQDPGLGLRLIYFSYDVKMKEKGDIPEGYSVSREKKERFSLILESASTNQTSMYLCASSLLRLAGTQETQYFGPGTRLLVL.

At least ten counts were recorded for this clonotype. This chain joins TRBV9 and TRBJ2-1, with TRBD2 matching 15 bases. The CDR3 is made up of 16 amino acids. J gave up 4 bases and V 4 bases, and 3 bases lay outside the gene matches. The V gene's germline CDR1 is SGDLS and CDR2 YYNGEE. CDR3 amino acids: CASSQGLAGGYNEQFF. CDR3 bases: TGTGCCAGCAGCCAAGGACTAGCGGGAGGGTACAATGAGCAGTTCTTC.

This clonotype has at least ten counts. This rearrangement joins TRBV20-1 to TRBJ2-2, with D uncertain. The germline gives CDR1 DFQATT, CDR2 SNEGSKA (reference sequence). With 4 bases removed from V and 5 bases from J, the gap between germline ends came to 11 bases. This CDR3 is 13 amino acids long. CDR3 amino acids: CSANRLVTGELFF. The CDR3 DNA reads TGCAGTGCTAACCGGCTAGTGACCGGGGAGCTGTTTTTT.